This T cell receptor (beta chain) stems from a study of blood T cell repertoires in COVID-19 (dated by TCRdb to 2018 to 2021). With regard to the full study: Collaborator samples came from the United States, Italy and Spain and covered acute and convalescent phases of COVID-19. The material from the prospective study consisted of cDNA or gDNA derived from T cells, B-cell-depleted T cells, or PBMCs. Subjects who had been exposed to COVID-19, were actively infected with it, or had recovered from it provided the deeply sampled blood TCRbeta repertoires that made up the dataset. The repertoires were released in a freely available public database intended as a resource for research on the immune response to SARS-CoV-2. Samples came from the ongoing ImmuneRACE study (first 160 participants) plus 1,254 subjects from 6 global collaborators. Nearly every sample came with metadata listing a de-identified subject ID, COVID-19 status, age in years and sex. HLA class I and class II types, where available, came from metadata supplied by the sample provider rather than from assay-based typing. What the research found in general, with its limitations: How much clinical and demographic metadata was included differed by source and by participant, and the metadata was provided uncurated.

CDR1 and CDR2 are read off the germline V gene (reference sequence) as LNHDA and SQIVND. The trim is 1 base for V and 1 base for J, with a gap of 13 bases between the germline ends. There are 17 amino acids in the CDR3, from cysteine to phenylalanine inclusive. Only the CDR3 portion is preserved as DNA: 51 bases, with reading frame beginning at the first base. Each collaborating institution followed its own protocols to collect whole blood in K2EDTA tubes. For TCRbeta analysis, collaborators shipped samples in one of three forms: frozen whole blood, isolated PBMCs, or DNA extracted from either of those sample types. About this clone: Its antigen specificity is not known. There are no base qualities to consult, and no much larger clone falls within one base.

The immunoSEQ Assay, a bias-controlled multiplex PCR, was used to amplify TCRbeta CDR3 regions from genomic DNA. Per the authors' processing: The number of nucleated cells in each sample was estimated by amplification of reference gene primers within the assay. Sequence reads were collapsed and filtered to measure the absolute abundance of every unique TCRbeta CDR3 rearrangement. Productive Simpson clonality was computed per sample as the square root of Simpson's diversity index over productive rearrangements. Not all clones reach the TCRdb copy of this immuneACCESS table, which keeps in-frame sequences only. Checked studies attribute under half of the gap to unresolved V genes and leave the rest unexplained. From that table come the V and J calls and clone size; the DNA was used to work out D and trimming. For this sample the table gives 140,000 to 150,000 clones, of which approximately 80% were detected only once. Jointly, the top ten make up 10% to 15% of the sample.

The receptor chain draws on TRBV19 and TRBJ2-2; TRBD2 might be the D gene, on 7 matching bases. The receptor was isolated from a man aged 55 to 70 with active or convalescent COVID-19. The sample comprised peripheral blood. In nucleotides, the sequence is TGTGCCAGTAGTATAGGAGGGGGACTACTGAACACCGGGGAGCTGTTTTTT. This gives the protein CASSIGGGLLNTGELFF.